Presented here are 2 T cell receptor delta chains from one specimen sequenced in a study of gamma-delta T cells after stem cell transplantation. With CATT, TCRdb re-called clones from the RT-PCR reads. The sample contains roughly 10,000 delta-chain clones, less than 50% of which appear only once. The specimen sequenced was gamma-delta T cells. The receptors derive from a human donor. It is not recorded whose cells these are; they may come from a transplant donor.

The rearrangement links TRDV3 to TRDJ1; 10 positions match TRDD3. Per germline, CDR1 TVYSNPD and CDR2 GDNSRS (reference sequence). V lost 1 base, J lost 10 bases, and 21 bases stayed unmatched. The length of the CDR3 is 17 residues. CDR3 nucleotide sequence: TGTGCCTTTAAACCAAGGGGCGCGTACTGGGGGATTCAAGTACTCATCTTT. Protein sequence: CAFKPRGAYWGIQVLIF.

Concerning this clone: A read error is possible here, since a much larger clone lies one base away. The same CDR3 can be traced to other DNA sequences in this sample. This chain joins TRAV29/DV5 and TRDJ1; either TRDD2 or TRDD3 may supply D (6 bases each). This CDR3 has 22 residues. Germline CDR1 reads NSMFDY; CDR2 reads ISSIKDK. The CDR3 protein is CAASVTVLRPWGSLIRTDKLIF. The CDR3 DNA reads TGTGCCGCAAGCGTAACGGTCCTACGACCCTGGGGATCTCTTATACGGACCGATAAACTCATCTTT.